This T cell receptor (beta chain) was captured by sequencing in a study of blood T cell repertoires in COVID-19. Overall study context: The origin of the acute and convalescent COVID-19 samples was the United States, Italy and Spain.

In the source study's methods: Amplification with reference gene primers provided the estimates of nucleated cell counts. Profiling relied on immunoSEQ multiplex PCR, and the TCRdb table lists in-frame clones only, not all of them. The V and J calls and clone size are taken from that table; D and trimming were inferred from the DNA. Among about 190,000 clones listed, around 85% were seen once. Input material: peripheral blood. This receptor was obtained from a man aged 45-65 years who had recovered from COVID-19.

The CDR3 sequence is CASSPSPDRVNQPQHF. DNA for the CDR3: TGCGCCAGCAGCCCCTCTCCGGACAGGGTTAATCAGCCCCAGCATTTT. V and J are TRBV5-1 and TRBJ1-5; 8 nucleotides agree with TRBD1. V was pared by 4 bases and J by 4 bases, with 10 bases of the junction left unmatched. The CDR3 loop spans 16 amino acids. Germline values: CDR1 SGHRS, CDR2 YFSETQ.